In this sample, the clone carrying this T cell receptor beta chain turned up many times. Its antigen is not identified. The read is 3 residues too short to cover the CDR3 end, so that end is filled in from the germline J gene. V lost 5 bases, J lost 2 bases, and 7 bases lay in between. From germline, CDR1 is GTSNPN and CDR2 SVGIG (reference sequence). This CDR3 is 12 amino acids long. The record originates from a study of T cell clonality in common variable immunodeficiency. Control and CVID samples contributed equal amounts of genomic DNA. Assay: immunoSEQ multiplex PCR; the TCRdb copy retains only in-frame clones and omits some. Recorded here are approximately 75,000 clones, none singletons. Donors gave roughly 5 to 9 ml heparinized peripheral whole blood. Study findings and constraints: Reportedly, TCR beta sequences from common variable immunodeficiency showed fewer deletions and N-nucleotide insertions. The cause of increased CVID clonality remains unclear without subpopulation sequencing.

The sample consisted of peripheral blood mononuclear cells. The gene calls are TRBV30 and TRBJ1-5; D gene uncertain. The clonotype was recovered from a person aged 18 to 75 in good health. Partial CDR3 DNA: TGTGCCTGGGGTACGGGCAATCAGCCC. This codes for CAWGTGNQP. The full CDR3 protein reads CAWGTGNQPQHF.